This T cell receptor beta chain was documented in a study of blood T cells in healthy people across ages. The study, taken as a whole, reports: Diversity of TCR beta per million T cells declined in a roughly linear way with age. Strong correlation linked observed beta diversity and percent naive T cells.

Total RNA, at least 6 micrograms per sample, was extracted from PBMCs. It was with a sample-barcoded 5' primer and a J-beta primer mix that a second PCR of about 7 to 12 cycles was run. TCRdb ran MiXCR on the 5' RACE reads and lists one entry per CDR3 protein. This sample has fewer than 1 million distinct CDR3 sequences, with under 55% found just once. As to this clonotype: Its target is not known.

The clonotype comes from a man in his 60s in good health. The sample consisted of blood.

The DNA for the CDR3 is TGTGCCTCGGGACCAGGAGGGGAGACCCAGTACTTC. Translating it yields CASGPGGETQYF. This rearrangement joins TRBV30 to TRBJ2-5; D may be TRBD2 (6 bases). V dropped 7 bases and J dropped 5 bases, with 14 bases sitting between them. This CDR3 is 12 amino acids long. Germline values: CDR1 GTSNPN, CDR2 SVGIG (reference sequence).